One and the same sample provided the 30 T cell receptor beta chains below, sequenced in a study of CD4+ T cells in melanoma. The assay was immunoSEQ multiplex PCR, and TCRdb's table has in-frame clones only and misses some. The sample shows approximately 11,000 clones, 67% of them seen only once. Sample: cells from a culture (not recorded whether cultured in vitro). The receptor set was obtained from a human donor with melanoma.

The CDR3 DNA sequence: TGTGCCAGCAGCTTGGGGCCCAGGGGGCCAGATACGCAGTATTTT. Translation: CASSLGPRGPDTQYF. J is TRBJ2-3 and V is TRBV5-8; 8 positions match TRBD1. The CDR3 runs to 15 residues. Trimming took 0 bases from V and 4 from J; bases not matched to a gene: 4. The germline V gene has CDR1 SGHTS and CDR2 YDEGEE.

The chain joins TRBV30 to TRBJ1-4; tentative D call: TRBD1 (6 bases). V was shortened by 3 bases and J by 0 bases, with 20 bases between the two germline ends. Germline V gene sequence: CDR1 GTSNPN, CDR2 SVGIG (reference sequence). This CDR3 is built from 18 residues. As DNA, the CDR3 is TGTGCCTGGAGGGAATCCCACAGGGTCAGAGCAACTAATGAAAAACTGTTTTTT. It translates to CAWRESHRVRATNEKLFF.

This chain links TRBV10-3 with TRBJ2-1, with unresolved D. Per the germline V gene, CDR1 is ENHRY and CDR2 is SYGVKD. CDR3 size: 11 residues. With 4 bases removed from V and 6 bases from J, the gap between germline ends came to 4 bases. As DNA, the CDR3 is TGTGCCATCAGTGCAACCAATGAGCAGTTCTTC. Its translation: CAISATNEQFF.

This clone was counted a few times. This rearrangement joins TRBV18 to TRBJ1-4; D is unclear. In germline, CDR1 is KGHSH, CDR2 LQKENI. The V end lost 3 bases, the J end lost 0 bases, and 11 bases lay between the germline ends. CDR3 length equals 16 residues. This CDR3 is CASSPGLGATNEKLFF. The CDR3 nucleotides read TGTGCCAGCTCACCGGGATTGGGCGCAACTAATGAAAAACTGTTTTTT.

This clone showed up just once. The chain combines TRBV15 with TRBJ2-2, with a tentative D call TRBD2 (6 bases). There are 13 residues in the CDR3. V lost 3 bases and J 4 bases, leaving 6 bases between the germline ends. CDR1 is LNHNV, CDR2 YYDKDF, per germline (reference sequence). The chain's CDR3 is CATSRTSTGELFF. DNA of the CDR3: TGTGCCACCAGCAGGACTAGCACCGGGGAGCTGTTTTTT.

The CDR3 region is CASSPNYRGRTEAFF. As DNA, the CDR3 is TGTGCCAGCAGCCCTAACTACAGGGGGCGCACTGAAGCTTTCTTT. The rearrangement links TRBV6-1 to TRBJ1-1, with 9 bases that match TRBD1. The CDR3 is made up of 15 amino acids. The V gene end was trimmed by 6 bases and the J gene end by 4 bases; junction bases not matched to a gene: 9. Germline V CDR1 and CDR2: MNHNS, SASEGT.

The chain couples TRBV11-2 to TRBJ2-7; D may be TRBD1 (6 bases). V lost 1 base and J 3 bases, leaving 13 bases between the germline ends. The germline V gene encodes CDR1 SGHAT and CDR2 FQNNGV. The length of the CDR3 is 15 residues. CDR3 protein: CASSLGAGAHYEQYF. The DNA of the CDR3 is TGTGCCAGCAGCTTAGGCGCAGGGGCGCACTACGAGCAGTACTTC.

The chain employs TRBV19 and TRBJ1-4; D call uncertain. The CDR3 has 12 residues. Trimming removed 8 bases at V and 6 bases at J, with 10 bases between. CDR1 and CDR2 (germline): LNHDA, SQIVND (reference sequence). CDR3 bases: TGTGCCAGTCGAAACAGTGATGAAAAACTGTTTTTT. This sequence encodes CASRNSDEKLFF.

This chain links TRBV5-6 with TRBJ1-3, with a weak D call TRBD1 (6 bases). There are 13 residues in the CDR3. CDR1 is SGHDT and CDR2 is YYEEEE in the germline V gene. V was shortened by 5 bases and J by 4 bases, with 10 bases between the two germline ends. The CDR3 DNA reads as TGTGCCAGCAGACGAACAGGGGGAAACACCATATATTTT. Its protein is CASRRTGGNTIYF.

This clone was seen only a few times. This chain connects TRBV27 to TRBJ2-2; 8 positions agree with TRBD1. Germline trimming cut 2 bases from V and 4 bases from J; bases unmatched to any gene: 3. Germline V gives CDR1 MNHEY, CDR2 SMNVEV (reference sequence). The CDR3 contains 15 residues. The CDR3 protein is CASSLGTGPTGELFF. CDR3 nucleotides: TGTGCCAGCAGTTTAGGGACAGGCCCCACCGGGGAGCTGTTTTTT.

V usage is TRBV5-1 and J usage is TRBJ2-7, with TRBD2 matching over 14 bases. Germline loops: CDR1 SGHRS, CDR2 YFSETQ. Germline trimming cut 5 bases from V and 0 bases from J; bases unmatched to any gene: 10. The CDR3 is 18 residues long. The CDR3: CASRRDPGTSGSSYEQYF. Here the CDR3 DNA reads TGCGCCAGCAGGCGAGACCCCGGGACTAGCGGGAGCTCCTACGAGCAGTACTTC.

The J gene is TRBJ2-1, the V gene TRBV10-2; D is undetermined. This CDR3 is 12 amino acids long. Germline values: CDR1 WSHSY, CDR2 SAAADI. The ends were cut back, 6 bases at V and 10 bases at J, with 13 bases in the middle. The CDR3 sequence is CASRVGAVEQFF. The DNA of the CDR3 is TGCGCCAGCAGAGTAGGAGCAGTAGAGCAGTTCTTC.

This chain uses TRBV6-6 with TRBJ2-1, with a tentative D call TRBD1 (5 bases). The CDR3 contains 15 residues. Deletions cut 2 bases from V and 5 bases from J, with 13 bases between. CDR1 is MNHNY and CDR2 is SVGAGI in the germline V gene (reference sequence). The CDR3 spells CASSYAGLSNNEQFF. CDR3 bases: TGTGCCAGCAGTTACGCAGGGCTAAGTAACAATGAGCAGTTCTTC.

CDR3 protein: CASSTDRAYTGELFF. In nucleotides, the CDR3 is TGTGCCAGCAGCACGGACAGGGCCTACACCGGGGAGCTGTTTTTT. The chain combines TRBV5-4 with TRBJ2-2; TRBD1 matches 8 bases. Trimming removed 4 bases from V and 3 bases from J; junction bases left unmatched: 5. The CDR3 runs 15 residues. Germline-derived CDR1 and CDR2 are SGHNT and YYREEE (reference sequence).

The chain uses TRBV29-1 and TRBJ2-5; D call uncertain. V was shortened by 3 bases and J by 0 bases, with 8 bases between the two germline ends. This CDR3 is built from 13 residues. CDR1 and CDR2 (germline): SQVTM, ANQGSEA. CDR3 protein: CSVDSGNQETQYF. The CDR3 bases are TGCAGCGTTGATTCTGGGAACCAAGAGACCCAGTACTTC.

V is TRBV9 and J is TRBJ2-5; D is tentatively TRBD1 or TRBD2 (5 bases each). Per germline, CDR1 SGDLS and CDR2 YYNGEE. This CDR3 region has 13 residues. V dropped 2 bases and J dropped 4 bases, with 9 bases sitting between them. The CDR3 DNA reads as TGTGCCAGCAGCGTGGGGGTTGGAGAGACCCAGTACTTC. As protein: CASSVGVGETQYF.

This chain joins TRBV19 and TRBJ2-2; no firm D call. CDR3 length: 17 residues. The germline gives CDR1 LNHDA, CDR2 SQIVND (reference sequence). V was shortened by 0 bases and J by 6 bases, with 17 bases between the two germline ends. CDR3 residues: CASSIDTSRRSAGELFF. For the CDR3, the DNA is TGTGCCAGTAGTATAGACACCTCTCGGCGAAGCGCCGGGGAGCTGTTTTTT.

The rearrangement uses TRBV5-6 and TRBJ2-1; D unclear. The germline V and J ends were trimmed by 2 bases and 6 bases, with 15 bases remaining between them. The CDR3 consists of 15 residues. CDR1 is SGHDT, CDR2 YYEEEE, per germline. The CDR3 here is CASSLFHGSGNEQFF. The CDR3 DNA follows: TGTGCCAGCAGCTTATTTCATGGTTCGGGCAATGAGCAGTTCTTC.

A note on this clone: At one boundary the junction diverges from the germline segment, which might be a read error. The V call is TRBV5-8, the J call TRBJ2-1; weak D call: TRBD2 (5 bases). The germline V gene encodes CDR1 SGHTS and CDR2 YDEGEE. This CDR3 has 14 amino acids. The CDR3 here is CASVPDLPYSEQFF. The CDR3 DNA sequence: TGTGCCAGTGTACCGGACTTACCTTACAGTGAGCAGTTCTTC.

The V and J genes are TRBV9 and TRBJ2-2; 11 positions agree with TRBD1. CDR3 size: 15 residues. Germline V gene data show CDR1 as SGDLS and CDR2 as YYNGEE. J was trimmed by 3 bases and V by 7 bases; bases with no gene match: 5. In DNA form, the CDR3 reads TGTGCCAGCGCCTGGGGACAGGGGGACACCGGGGAGCTGTTTTTT. It specifies CASAWGQGDTGELFF.

This chain connects TRBV2 to TRBJ2-2; 7 bases fit TRBD2. V was pared by 5 bases and J by 2 bases, with 8 bases of the junction left unmatched. The CDR3 contains 16 residues. CDR1 SNHLY and CDR2 FYNNEI come from the germline V gene. CDR3 sequence: CASSPKRLANTGELFF. DNA for the CDR3: TGTGCCAGCAGTCCGAAAAGACTAGCTAACACCGGGGAGCTGTTTTTT.

The V gene is TRBV6-6, the J gene TRBJ1-2; weak D call: TRBD1 (5 bases). CDR3 length: 13 residues. The V and J ends lost 2 bases and 4 bases respectively, with 8 bases between them. CDR1 is MNHNY and CDR2 is SVGAGI in the germline V gene (reference sequence). Written as DNA, the CDR3 is TGTGCCAGCAGTTACGGCAGGGCCTATGGCTACACCTTC. It yields the protein CASSYGRAYGYTF.

This clone was found a few times. The J gene is TRBJ1-2, the V gene TRBV19, with a possible D match to TRBD1 (6 bases). This CDR3 region has 15 residues. From germline, CDR1 is LNHDA and CDR2 SQIVND (reference sequence). The V gene lost 5 bases and the J gene lost 4 bases, with 17 bases spanning the gap. CDR3 sequence: CASSGTGRGPYGYTF. The CDR3 bases are TGTGCCAGTAGTGGTACAGGGAGGGGACCCTATGGCTACACCTTC.

This sequence joins TRBV6-5 and TRBJ2-5; 8 bases align to TRBD2. CDR1 and CDR2 (germline): MNHEY, SVGAGI. This CDR3 is 16 amino acids long. J lost 1 base, V lost 0 bases, and 4 bases had no gene match. CDR3 sequence: CASSYSPSGGQETQYF. The CDR3 bases are TGTGCCAGCAGTTACTCGCCCAGCGGGGGCCAAGAGACCCAGTACTTC.

The chain combines TRBV19 with TRBJ1-1; the D gene is possibly TRBD1 (5 bases). CDR1 is LNHDA, CDR2 SQIVND, per germline (reference sequence). With 4 bases removed from V and 4 bases from J, the gap between germline ends came to 13 bases. This CDR3 has 14 amino acids. The CDR3 loop reads CASSKGQGRTEAFF. As DNA, the CDR3 is TGTGCCAGTAGTAAAGGGCAGGGTCGCACTGAAGCTTTCTTT.

This clone was picked up one time. The chain carries TRBV5-1 and TRBJ1-2; TRBD1 is a possible D gene (5 bases). Trimming shortened V by 0 bases and J by 3 bases, and 15 bases separated the two germline ends. CDR1 and CDR2 (germline): SGHRS, YFSETQ. The CDR3 extends over 16 amino acids. CDR3 nucleotide sequence: TGCGCCAGCAGCTTGGCGGGCAGGGTATTTGACTATGGCTACACCTTC. It is translated as CASSLAGRVFDYGYTF. The whole variable domain, remainder taken from reference TRBV5-1 and TRBJ1-2, is KAGVTQTPRYLIKTRGQQVTLSCSPISGHRSVSWYQQTPGQGLQFLFEYFSETQRNKGNFPGRFSGRQFSNSRSEMNVSTLELGDSALYLCASSLAGRVFDYGYTFGSGTRLTVV.

This clone was recorded only once. V gene TRBV29-1 combines with J gene TRBJ2-3; no firm D call. The CDR3 runs to 13 residues. Between the trimmed V and J ends, which lost 6 bases and 0 bases, there was a span of 10 bases. Germline lookup yields CDR1 SQVTM and CDR2 ANQGSEA. In DNA form, the CDR3 reads TGCAGCGTCGAACCTCCCAGCACAGATACGCAGTATTTT. It translates to CSVEPPSTDTQYF.

This rearrangement joins TRBV5-1 to TRBJ2-7; D possibly corresponds to TRBD1 (5 bases). This CDR3 region has 13 residues. The V end lost 0 bases, the J end lost 6 bases, and 10 bases lay between the germline ends. The V gene's germline CDR1 is SGHRS and CDR2 YFSETQ. The CDR3 sequence: CASSLVAGLEQYF. The DNA for the CDR3 is TGCGCCAGCAGCTTGGTAGCAGGGCTCGAGCAGTACTTC.

This clone was seen only a few times. J is TRBJ2-7 and V is TRBV2; D not certain. V was trimmed by 7 bases and J by 1 base, leaving 11 bases between them. Germline V CDR1 and CDR2: SNHLY, FYNNEI. This CDR3 has 13 residues. The CDR3 sequence: CASTIPLSYEQYF. The DNA of the CDR3 is TGTGCCAGCACCATCCCGTTATCCTACGAGCAGTACTTC.

The chain couples TRBV10-2 to TRBJ1-2, with D possibly matching TRBD1 (5 bases). CDR3 length: 15 residues. The germline V gene encodes CDR1 WSHSY and CDR2 SAAADI. V was trimmed by 6 bases and J by 5 bases, leaving 19 bases between them. Here the CDR3 reads CASRGEGRQRYGYTF. The CDR3 DNA sequence: TGCGCCAGCAGGGGGGAGGGGAGACAGCGATATGGCTACACCTTC.